The clone carrying this T cell receptor (beta chain) occurred many times. Its antigen remains unknown. The data stem from a study of early T cells in non-severe SARS-CoV-2 infection. At the level of the study: Alpha and beta chains were unpaired, from unsorted whole-blood bulk RNA.

Individual cDNA molecules were tagged with unique molecular identifiers, the study reported. TCRdb redid the calling of the 5' RACE reads with MiXCR, one entry per CDR3 protein. Here the sample spans about 30,000 distinct CDR3 sequences, around 7% being singletons. CDR1 and CDR2 from the germline V gene are KGHDR and SFDVKD. The ends were cut back, 4 bases at V and 2 bases at J, with 5 bases in the middle. CDR3 size: 14 residues. Study observations and caveats: Missing private and CD4 specificities, VDJdb matching favored anti-spike CD8 responses.

The chain links TRBV24-1 to TRBJ2-6; D is unresolved. The source is an adult who was a healthcare worker with PCR-confirmed SARS-CoV-2 infection or an uninfected control (not recorded which). Material: whole blood. The CDR3 protein is CATSDAAGANVLTF. The CDR3 DNA is TGTGCCACCAGTGACGCCGCTGGGGCCAACGTCCTGACTTTC.